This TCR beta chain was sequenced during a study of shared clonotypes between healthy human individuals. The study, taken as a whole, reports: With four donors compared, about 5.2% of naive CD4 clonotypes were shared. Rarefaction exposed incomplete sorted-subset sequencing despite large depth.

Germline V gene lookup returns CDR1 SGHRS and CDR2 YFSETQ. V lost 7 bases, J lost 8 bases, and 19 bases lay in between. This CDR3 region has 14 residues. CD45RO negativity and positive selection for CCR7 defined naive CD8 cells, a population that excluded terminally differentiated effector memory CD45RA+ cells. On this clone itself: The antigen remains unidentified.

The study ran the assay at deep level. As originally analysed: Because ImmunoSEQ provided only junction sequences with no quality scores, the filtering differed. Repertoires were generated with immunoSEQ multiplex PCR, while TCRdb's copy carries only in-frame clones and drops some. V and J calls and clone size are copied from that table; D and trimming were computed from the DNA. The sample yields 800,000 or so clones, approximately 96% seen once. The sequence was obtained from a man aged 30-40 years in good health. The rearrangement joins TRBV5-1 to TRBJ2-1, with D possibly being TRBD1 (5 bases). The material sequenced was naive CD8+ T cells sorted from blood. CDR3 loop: CASRSRVRWDEQFF. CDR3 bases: TGCGCCAGCCGCTCCAGGGTGAGGTGGGATGAGCAGTTCTTC.